A single sample gave rise to the 10 T cell receptor beta chains below, sequenced in a study of T cells expressing NK-cell markers. Following a re-call of the 5' RACE reads, TCRdb has one entry per CDR3 protein and lacks DNA. The repertoire shows around 550,000 distinct CDR3 sequences; the top ten hold less than 4.5%. Sequenced material: blood T cells: a sorted CD56 or NKG2C T cell subset, CD4+ or CD8+ T cells, or bulk PBMC T cells (not recorded which). These receptors all come from a man aged 18 to 30 in good health.

The J gene is TRBJ2-7, the V gene TRBV6-5. CDR1 MNHEY and CDR2 SVGAGI come from the germline V gene. The CDR3 has 13 residues. CDR3 protein: CASSNLSPTRQYF.

The rearrangement links TRBV11-1 to TRBJ1-6; there is no DNA to check the TCRdb D call of TRBD1. Per germline, CDR1 SGHAT and CDR2 FQDESV (reference sequence). The CDR3 has 18 amino acids. CDR3 in amino acids: CASSYQLGQSDYNSPLHF.

The gene calls are TRBV20-1 and TRBJ2-2; the D gene TCRdb calls, TRBD2, cannot be checked with no DNA. This CDR3 has 20 residues. Germline values: CDR1 DFQATT, CDR2 SNEGSKA (reference sequence). This CDR3 reads CSARALNGTSGRRNTGELFF.

The genes are TRBV7-9 and TRBJ2-5; TCRdb's D call, TRBD2, is unchecked because there is no DNA. From germline, CDR1 is SEHNR and CDR2 FQNEAQ (reference sequence). The CDR3 runs 12 residues. The CDR3 sequence is CASSLAGPDQYF. The full variable domain, its missing parts supplied by reference TRBV7-9 and TRBJ2-5, is DTGVSQNPRHKITKRGQNVTFRCDPISEHNRLYWYRQTLGQGPEFLTYFQNEAQLEKSRLLSDRFSAERPKGSFSTLEIQRTEQGDSAMYLCASSLAGPDQYFGPGTRLLVL.

The chain uses TRBV7-9 and TRBJ2-2. Germline loops: CDR1 SEHNR, CDR2 FQNEAQ (reference sequence). CDR3 length equals 16 residues. This CDR3 is CASSLVWGLNTGELFF.

The rearrangement joins TRBV9 to TRBJ2-1; the TCRdb D gene call, TRBD2, has no DNA to confirm it. This CDR3 region has 14 residues. CDR1 and CDR2 from the germline V gene are SGDLS and YYNGEE. CDR3 residues: CASSVVASDNEQFF.

The chain joins TRBV12-3 or TRBV12-4 to TRBJ1-4. This CDR3 region has 14 residues. The CDR3 sequence is CASSLADADEKLFF.

The rearrangement links TRBV6-5 to TRBJ2-1. Germline V lookup: CDR1 MNHEY, CDR2 SVGAGI. The CDR3 totals 13 residues. The CDR3 loop reads CASRLGEYNEQFF.

The rearrangement links TRBV5-1 to TRBJ2-3; without DNA, the TCRdb call of TRBD1 cannot be checked. The CDR3 consists of 16 residues. CDR1 is SGHRS, CDR2 YFSETQ, per germline. The CDR3 loop is CASSFYPGQGSDTQYF. Drawing the rest from reference TRBV5-1 and TRBJ2-3, the complete variable domain is KAGVTQTPRYLIKTRGQQVTLSCSPISGHRSVSWYQQTPGQGLQFLFEYFSETQRNKGNFPGRFSGRQFSNSRSEMNVSTLELGDSALYLCASSFYPGQGSDTQYFGPGTRLTVL.

The chain links TRBV29-1 to TRBJ2-1; TCRdb calls TRBD1, which cannot be checked without DNA. The CDR3 contains 14 residues. From germline, CDR1 is SQVTM and CDR2 ANQGSEA. CDR3 loop: CSVETDRVGYEQFF.